The text below deals with one T cell receptor (beta chain). The target antigen is unknown. Before the COVID-19 pandemic, during about 2010-2019, CD4+ T cells were taken from unexposed donors. CD4+ T cells were isolated from the cells after about nine days of culture. Trimming took off 2 bases at V and 0 bases at J, with 11 bases between the two ends. Looked up from germline, CDR1 is MNHEY and CDR2 is SVGEGT. This CDR3 is built from 15 residues. Sequencing used immunoSEQ multiplex PCR; TCRdb keeps in-frame clones, though not all of them. The table records about 26,000 clones, about 76% of them present only once. This specimen comes from a study of CD4 T cells in relation to SARS-CoV-2 and coronaviruses. Looking at the study overall: ViraFEST: approximately ten-day antigen culture of PBMCs, then TCR beta CDR3 sequencing. Controls used an HIV-1 Nef peptide pool or no peptide. General study points: No donor gave both pre-pandemic and post-infection samples.

Sequencing was performed on CD4+ T cells from PBMCs, cultured in vitro. The clonotype originates from a human donor in good health. V usage is TRBV6-2 or TRBV6-3 and J usage is TRBJ2-7, with D possibly being TRBD2 (6 bases). The CDR3 region has the DNA TGTGCCAGCAGTTACCGTGCGACTAGCTCCTACGAGCAGTACTTC. Its protein is CASSYRATSSYEQYF.